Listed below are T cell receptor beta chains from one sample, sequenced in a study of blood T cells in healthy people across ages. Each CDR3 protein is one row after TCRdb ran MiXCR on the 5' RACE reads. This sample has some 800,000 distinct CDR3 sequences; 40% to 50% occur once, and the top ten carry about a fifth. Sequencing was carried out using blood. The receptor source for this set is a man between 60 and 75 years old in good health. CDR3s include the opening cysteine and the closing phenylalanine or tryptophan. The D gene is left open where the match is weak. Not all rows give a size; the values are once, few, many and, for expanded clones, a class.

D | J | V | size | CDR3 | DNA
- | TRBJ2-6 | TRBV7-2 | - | CASSSRRVFSGANVLTF | TGTGCCAGCAGCTCGAGGAGGGTCTTCTCTGGGGCCAACGTCCTGACTTTC
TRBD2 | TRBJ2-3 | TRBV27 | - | CASSLWSGRSTDTQYF | TGTGCCAGCAGTTTATGGAGCGGGAGAAGCACAGATACGCAGTATTTT
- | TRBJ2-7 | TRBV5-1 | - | CASSPSGTSHEQYF | TGCGCCAGCAGCCCCTCCGGGACATCGCACGAGCAGTACTTC
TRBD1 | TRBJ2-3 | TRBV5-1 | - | CASSFTGGYADTQYF | TGCGCCAGCAGCTTTACAGGGGGTTACGCAGATACGCAGTATTTT
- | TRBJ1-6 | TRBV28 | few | CASEQNNSPLHF | TGTGCCAGCGAACAGAATAATTCACCCCTCCACTTT
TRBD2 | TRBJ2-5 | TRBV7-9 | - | CASSLDTRGNQETQYF | TGTGCCAGCAGCTTAGATACGCGGGGGAACCAAGAGACCCAGTACTTC
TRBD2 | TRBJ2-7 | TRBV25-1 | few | CASSEYIGTSGGYEQYF | TGTGCCAGCAGTGAATATATTGGAACTAGCGGGGGCTACGAGCAGTACTTC
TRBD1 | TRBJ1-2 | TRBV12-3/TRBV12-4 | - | CASSFKRRQGPYGYTF | TGTGCCAGCAGTTTTAAAAGGCGACAGGGACCCTATGGCTACACCTTC
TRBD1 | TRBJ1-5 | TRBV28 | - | CASSFGQGADQPQHF | TGTGCCAGCAGTTTTGGACAGGGGGCTGATCAGCCCCAGCATTTT
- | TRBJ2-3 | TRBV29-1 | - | CSVEDGANTQYF | TGCAGCGTTGAAGATGGGGCAAATACGCAGTATTTT
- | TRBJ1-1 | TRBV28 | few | CASKRGGANTEAFF | TGTGCCAGCAAACGAGGGGGAGCGAACACTGAAGCTTTCTTT
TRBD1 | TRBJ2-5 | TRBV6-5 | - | CASSYVSGQGGYKQYF | TGTGCCAGCAGTTACGTCTCGGGACAGGGAGGTTACAAGCAGTACTTC
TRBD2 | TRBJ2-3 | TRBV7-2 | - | CASSPWTSGGATDTQYF | TGTGCCAGCAGCCCCTGGACTAGCGGGGGGGCGACAGATACGCAGTATTTT
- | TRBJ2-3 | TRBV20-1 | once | CSARDSRDTDTQYF | TGCAGTGCTAGAGATAGTAGAGACACAGATACGCAGTATTTT
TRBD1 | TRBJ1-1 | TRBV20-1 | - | CSASSGGVSTEAFF | TGCAGTGCTAGTTCAGGGGGCGTATCTACTGAAGCTTTCTTT
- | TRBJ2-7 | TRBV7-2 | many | CASSPLGAGSYEQYF | TGTGCCAGCAGCCCTCTCGGGGCCGGCTCCTACGAGCAGTACTTC
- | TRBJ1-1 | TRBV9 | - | CASSAYRDTEAFF | TGTGCCAGCAGCGCCTACAGGGATACTGAAGCTTTCTTT
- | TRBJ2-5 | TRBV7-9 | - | CASSLDGGYGQYF | TGTGCCAGCAGCCTCGACGGGGGCTACGGGCAGTACTTC
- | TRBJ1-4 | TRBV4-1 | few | CASSVRDLTNEKLFF | TGCGCCAGCAGCGTCAGAGATTTAACTAATGAAAAACTGTTTTTT
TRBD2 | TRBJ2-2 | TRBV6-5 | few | CASSRKRGGRAGELFF | TGTGCCAGCAGCCGCAAGCGGGGGGGCCGGGCCGGGGAGCTGTTTTTT
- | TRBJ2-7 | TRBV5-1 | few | CASSLYGSSTYEQYF | TGCGCCAGCAGCTTGTACGGGTCCTCAACCTACGAGCAGTACTTC
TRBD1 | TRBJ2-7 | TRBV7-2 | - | CAGRLSTGQPYEQYF | TGTGCCGGCAGACTATCCACGGGACAGCCCTACGAGCAGTACTTC
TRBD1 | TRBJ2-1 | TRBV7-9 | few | CASSHGQGGTYNEQFF | TGTGCCAGCAGCCACGGACAGGGGGGAACCTACAATGAGCAGTTCTTC
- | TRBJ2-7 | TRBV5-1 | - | CASGLEGNLYEQYF | TGCGCCAGCGGCTTAGAGGGGAACCTATACGAGCAGTACTTC
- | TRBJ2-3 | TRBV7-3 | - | CASSPVGPTDTQYF | TGTGCCAGCAGCCCCGTCGGACCCACAGATACGCAGTATTTT
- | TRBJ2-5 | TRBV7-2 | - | CASSFAGAQETQYF | TGTGCCAGCAGCTTCGCTGGAGCCCAAGAGACCCAGTACTTC
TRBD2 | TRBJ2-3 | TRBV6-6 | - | CASSYLAGGGDTQYF | TGTGCCAGCAGTTATCTAGCGGGAGGAGGAGATACGCAGTATTTT
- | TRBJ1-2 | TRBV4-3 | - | CASSQDSRGVHYGYTF | TGCGCCAGCAGCCAAGACTCAAGGGGGGTCCACTATGGCTACACCTTC
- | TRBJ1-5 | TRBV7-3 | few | CASSLEAGWVSPHSNQPQHF | TGTGCCAGCAGCTTAGAGGCTGGCTGGGTCAGCCCCCATAGCAACCAGCCCCAGCATTTT
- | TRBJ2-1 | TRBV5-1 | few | CASSERGSRQGRNEQFF | TGCGCCAGCAGCGAACGGGGGTCAAGACAGGGCCGCAATGAGCAGTTCTTC
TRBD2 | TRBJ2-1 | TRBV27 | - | CASSFEAGALGGQFF | TGTGCCAGCAGTTTTGAAGCGGGGGCCCTCGGAGGGCAGTTCTTC
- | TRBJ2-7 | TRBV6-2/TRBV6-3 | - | CASSLTEGGSYEQYF | TGTGCCAGCAGCCTGACTGAAGGGGGTTCCTACGAGCAGTACTTC